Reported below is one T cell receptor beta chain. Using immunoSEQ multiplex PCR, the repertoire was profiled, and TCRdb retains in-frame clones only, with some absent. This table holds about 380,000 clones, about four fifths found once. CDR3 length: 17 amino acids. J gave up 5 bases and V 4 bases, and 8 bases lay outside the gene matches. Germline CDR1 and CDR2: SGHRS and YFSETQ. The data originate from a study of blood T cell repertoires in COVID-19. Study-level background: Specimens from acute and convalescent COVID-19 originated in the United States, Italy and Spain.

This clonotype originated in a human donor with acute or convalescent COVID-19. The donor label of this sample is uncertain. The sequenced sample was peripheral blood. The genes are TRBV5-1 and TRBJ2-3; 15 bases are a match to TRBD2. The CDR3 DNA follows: TGCGCCAGCAGCCTCGGACTAGCGGGAGGGCCTCAAGATACGCAGTATTTT. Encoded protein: CASSLGLAGGPQDTQYF.